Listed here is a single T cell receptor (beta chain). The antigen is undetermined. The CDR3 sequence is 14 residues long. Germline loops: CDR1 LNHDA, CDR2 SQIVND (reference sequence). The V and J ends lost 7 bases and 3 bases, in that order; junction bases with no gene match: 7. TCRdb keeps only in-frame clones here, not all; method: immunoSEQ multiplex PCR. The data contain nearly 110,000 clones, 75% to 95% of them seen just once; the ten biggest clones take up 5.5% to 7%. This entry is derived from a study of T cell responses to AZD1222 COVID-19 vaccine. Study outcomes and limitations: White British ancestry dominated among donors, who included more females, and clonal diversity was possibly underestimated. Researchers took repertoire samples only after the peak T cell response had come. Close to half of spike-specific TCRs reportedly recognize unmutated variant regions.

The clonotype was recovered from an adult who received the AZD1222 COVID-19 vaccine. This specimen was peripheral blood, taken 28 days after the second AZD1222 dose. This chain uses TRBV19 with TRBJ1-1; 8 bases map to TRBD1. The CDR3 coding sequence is TGTGCCAGTACCCTACAGGGGGGGGACACTGAAGCTTTCTTT. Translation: CASTLQGGDTEAFF. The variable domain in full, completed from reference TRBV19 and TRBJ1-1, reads DGGITQSPKYLFRKEGQNVTLSCEQNLNHDAMYWYRQDPGQGLRLIYYSQIVNDFQKGDIAEGYSVSREKKESFPLTVTSAQKNPTAFYLCASTLQGGDTEAFFGQGTRLTVV.